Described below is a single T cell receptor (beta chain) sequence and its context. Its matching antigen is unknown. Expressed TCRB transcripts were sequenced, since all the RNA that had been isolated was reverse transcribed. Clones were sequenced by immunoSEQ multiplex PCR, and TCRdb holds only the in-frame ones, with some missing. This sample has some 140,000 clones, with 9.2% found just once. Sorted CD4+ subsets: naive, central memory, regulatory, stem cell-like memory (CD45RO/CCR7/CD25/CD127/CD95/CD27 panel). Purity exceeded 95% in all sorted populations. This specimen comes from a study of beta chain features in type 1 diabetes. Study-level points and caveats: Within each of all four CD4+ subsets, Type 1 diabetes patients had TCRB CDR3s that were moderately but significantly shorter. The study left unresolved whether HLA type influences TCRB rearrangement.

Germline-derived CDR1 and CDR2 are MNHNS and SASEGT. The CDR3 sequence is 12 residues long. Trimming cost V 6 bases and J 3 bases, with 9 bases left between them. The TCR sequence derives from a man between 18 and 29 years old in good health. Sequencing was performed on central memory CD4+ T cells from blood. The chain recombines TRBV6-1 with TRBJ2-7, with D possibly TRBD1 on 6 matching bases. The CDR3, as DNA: TGTGCCAGCAGGAGGGGGAACTACGAGCAGTACTTC. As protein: CASRRGNYEQYF.